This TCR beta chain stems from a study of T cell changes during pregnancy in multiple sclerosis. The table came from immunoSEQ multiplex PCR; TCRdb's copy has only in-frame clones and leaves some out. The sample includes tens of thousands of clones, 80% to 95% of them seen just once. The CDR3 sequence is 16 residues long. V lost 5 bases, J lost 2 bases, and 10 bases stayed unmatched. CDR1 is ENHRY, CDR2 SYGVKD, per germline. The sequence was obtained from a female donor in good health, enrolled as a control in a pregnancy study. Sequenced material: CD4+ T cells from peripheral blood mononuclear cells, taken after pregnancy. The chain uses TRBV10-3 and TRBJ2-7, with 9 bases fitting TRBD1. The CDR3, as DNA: TGTGCCATCAGTAATCCTGGACAGGGGCACCCCTACGAGCAGTACTTC. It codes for CAISNPGQGHPYEQYF.